This passage covers 24 T cell receptor beta chains from one sample sequenced in a study of blood T cell repertoires in COVID-19. Assay used: immunoSEQ multiplex PCR; TCRdb lists only in-frame clones, some missing. The sample yields about 110,000 clones, over 65% seen once. What was sequenced was peripheral blood. The source is an elderly woman with acute or convalescent COVID-19.

The chain links TRBV11-2 to TRBJ2-5; TRBD1 agrees at 8 bases. The CDR3 consists of 14 residues. J was trimmed by 4 bases and V by 6 bases; bases with no gene match: 7. Germline V lookup: CDR1 SGHAT, CDR2 FQNNGV. The CDR3 spells CASSYQTGGETQYF. For the CDR3, the DNA is TGTGCCAGCAGTTATCAAACAGGGGGAGAGACCCAGTACTTC.

Only a few counts were recorded for this clone. The chain has TRBV6-1 and TRBJ1-1; TRBD1 is a possible D gene (5 bases). V lost 3 bases to trimming and J lost 2 bases, with 7 bases between them. The CDR3 covers 13 residues. Germline CDR1 MNHNS, CDR2 SASEGT. The CDR3 loop is CASSDQGNTEAFF. The CDR3 DNA is TGTGCCAGCAGTGACCAGGGAAACACTGAAGCTTTCTTT.

This clone has a handful of counts. The chain carries TRBV6-2 or TRBV6-3 and TRBJ1-5; D not resolved. This CDR3 has 12 amino acids. Germline V gene data show CDR1 as MNHEY and CDR2 as SVGEGT. V was pared by 1 base and J by 8 bases, with 6 bases between. The CDR3 nucleotides are TGTGCCAGCAGTTACTACCAGGAGCCCCAGCATTTT. Protein product: CASSYYQEPQHF.

This rearrangement joins TRBV6-1 to TRBJ2-5; no clear D gene. Trimming cost V 0 bases and J 5 bases, with 10 bases left between them. This CDR3 is 14 amino acids long. Germline-derived CDR1 and CDR2 are MNHNS and SASEGT. DNA for the CDR3: TGTGCCAGCAGTGAAGCCTTTGCCCAGGAGACCCAGTACTTC. The encoded protein is CASSEAFAQETQYF.

The V and J genes are TRBV11-3 and TRBJ1-2; TRBD1 might be the D (6 bases). The V gene lost 5 bases and the J gene lost 4 bases, with 14 bases spanning the gap. CDR1 and CDR2 from the germline V gene are SGHNT and YENEEA. This CDR3 contains 14 residues. The CDR3 loop is CASSAWGQGYGYTF. CDR3 nucleotides: TGTGCCAGCAGCGCCTGGGGGCAGGGCTATGGCTACACCTTC.

The chain uses TRBV28 and TRBJ2-3; D may be TRBD2 (5 bases). Trimming cost V 8 bases and J 6 bases, with 21 bases left between them. Germline assignment: CDR1 MDHEN and CDR2 SYDVKM. The CDR3 length is 15 residues. CDR3 coding DNA: TGTGCCAGCGTTCGCGAGTTCGGGGTTTTGGATACGCAGTATTTT. It is translated as CASVREFGVLDTQYF.

The gene calls are TRBV3-1 (or the pseudogene TRBV3-2) and TRBJ1-1; D not resolved. The CDR3 extends over 14 amino acids. The V and J ends lost 4 bases and 4 bases respectively, with 13 bases between them. CDR1 and CDR2 from the germline V gene are LGHDT and YNNKEL (reference sequence). For the CDR3, the DNA is TGTGCCAGCAGCCCTCGGGCGGGCGCCACTGAAGCTTTCTTT. Translated: CASSPRAGATEAFF.

This sequence joins TRBV18 and TRBJ2-6; 8 bases are a match to TRBD2. The CDR3 runs 16 residues. The ends lost 1 base at V and 4 bases at J; junction bases unmatched: 3. Germline CDR1 reads KGHSH; CDR2 reads LQKENI. Here the CDR3 DNA reads TGTGCCAGCTCACCACTTAGCGGGATAGGGGCCAACGTCCTGACTTTC. Its protein is CASSPLSGIGANVLTF.

The chain joins TRBV5-1 to TRBJ2-7; D possibly corresponds to TRBD1 (7 bases). V lost 4 bases, J lost 7 bases, and 21 bases lay in between. CDR1 is SGHRS, CDR2 YFSETQ, per germline. This CDR3 is built from 15 residues. The CDR3 DNA reads as TGCGCCAGCAGCGAGGAGGGGGCTTGGGGTAGGGAGCAGTACTTC. Amino acids: CASSEEGAWGREQYF. Full variable domain (outside the CDR3, taken from reference TRBV5-1 and TRBJ2-7): KAGVTQTPRYLIKTRGQQVTLSCSPISGHRSVSWYQQTPGQGLQFLFEYFSETQRNKGNFPGRFSGRQFSNSRSEMNVSTLELGDSALYLCASSEEGAWGREQYFGPGTRLTVT.

This chain links TRBV6-5 with TRBJ2-7, with TRBD1 identical over 7 bases. The CDR3 runs to 14 residues. V dropped 6 bases and J dropped 7; count of bases not matched to a gene: 12. Germline V gene data show CDR1 as MNHEY and CDR2 as SVGAGI. The CDR3 here is CASRSGTAMSEQYF. For the CDR3, the DNA is TGTGCCAGCAGATCCGGGACAGCAATGAGTGAGCAGTACTTC.

The chain employs TRBV4-2 and TRBJ2-1, with 10 bases that match TRBD2. The V gene end was trimmed by 0 bases and the J gene end by 8 bases; junction bases not matched to a gene: 7. This CDR3 spans 16 amino acids. Germline V gene data show CDR1 as LGHNA and CDR2 as YNFKEQ. CDR3 region: CASSQEKRGGTDEQFF. The CDR3 nucleotides are TGTGCCAGCAGCCAAGAGAAGCGGGGGGGCACTGATGAGCAGTTCTTC.

The rearrangement links TRBV19 to TRBJ1-6; D is uncertain. This CDR3 spans 13 amino acids. With 10 bases removed from V and 10 bases from J, the gap between germline ends came to 17 bases. The germline V gene has CDR1 LNHDA and CDR2 SQIVND (reference sequence). CDR3 loop: CATSDFKRSPLHF. The DNA of the CDR3 is TGTGCCACCTCTGATTTTAAGCGCTCACCCCTCCACTTT.

Here the CDR3 DNA reads TGTGCCAGCAGCCCTATAGCGGGAACTTATAATGAGCAGTTCTTC. The encoded protein is CASSPIAGTYNEQFF. The gene calls are TRBV7-2 and TRBJ2-1; TRBD2 agrees at 8 bases. The germline V gene has CDR1 SGHTA and CDR2 FQGNSA. CDR3 length: 15 amino acids. V shed 5 bases, J shed 7 bases, and the junction held 10 bases outside the gene matches.

This clone was recorded a few times. The chain is built from TRBV6-1 and TRBJ2-3, with 9 bases that match TRBD2. Unmatched junction bases numbered 6, after V lost 2 bases and J lost 0 bases. In germline, CDR1 is MNHNS, CDR2 SASEGT. The CDR3 covers 17 residues. The DNA for the CDR3 is TGTGCCAGCAGTGAACGTGCTAGCGGGGTGAGCACAGATACGCAGTATTTT. It encodes CASSERASGVSTDTQYF.

In its sample, this clone was seen many times. The chain combines TRBV28 with TRBJ1-5; 7 bases map to TRBD1. With V trimmed by 8 bases and J by 1 base, 11 bases remained unmatched. This CDR3 has 16 residues. Germline lookup yields CDR1 MDHEN and CDR2 SYDVKM. This chain's CDR3 is CASRAGWGQSNQPQHF. The DNA of the CDR3 is TGTGCCAGCCGGGCGGGGTGGGGACAGAGCAATCAGCCCCAGCATTTT.

This chain links TRBV28 with TRBJ1-1; tentatively, D is TRBD1 (5 bases). Germline V gene sequence: CDR1 MDHEN, CDR2 SYDVKM. The CDR3 is 13 residues long. V lost 2 bases to trimming and J lost 4 bases, with 8 bases between them. The CDR3 sequence is CASSLLGGTEAFF. The CDR3 DNA is TGTGCCAGCAGTTTACTGGGGGGCACTGAAGCTTTCTTT.

This chain uses TRBV11-2 with TRBJ2-7, with 9 bases fitting TRBD1. Per the germline V gene, CDR1 is SGHAT and CDR2 is FQNNGV. The CDR3 contains 14 residues. V dropped 1 base and J dropped 5; count of bases not matched to a gene: 3. CDR3 protein: CASSLAGQGHEQYF. Written as DNA, the CDR3 is TGTGCCAGCAGCTTAGCGGGACAGGGCCACGAGCAGTACTTC.

The chain employs TRBV6-2 or TRBV6-3 and TRBJ1-5; 8 bases line up with TRBD1. The ends lost 1 base at V and 3 bases at J; junction bases unmatched: 5. Germline-derived CDR1 and CDR2 are MNHEY and SVGEGT. The CDR3 is made up of 16 amino acids. The CDR3 spells CASSYWTTGDNQPQHF. The CDR3 bases are TGTGCCAGCAGTTACTGGACGACAGGGGACAATCAGCCCCAGCATTTT.

This chain joins TRBV7-6 and TRBJ2-7; 7 bases line up with TRBD2. The germline V gene encodes CDR1 SGHVS and CDR2 FNYEAQ. CDR3 length: 17 residues. V trimming: 1 base; J trimming: 2 bases; junction bases outside the gene matches: 11. CDR3 sequence reads: CASSLGESWGGAYEQYF. The CDR3 DNA sequence: TGTGCCAGCAGCTTAGGAGAATCCTGGGGGGGAGCCTACGAGCAGTACTTC.

This CDR3 reads CASSLSVLAGVTDTQYF. CDR3 nucleotide sequence: TGCGCCAGCAGCTTGTCCGTCCTAGCGGGAGTCACAGATACGCAGTATTTT. The chain joins TRBV5-1 to TRBJ2-3; 10 positions match TRBD2. CDR1 SGHRS and CDR2 YFSETQ come from the germline V gene. There are 17 residues in the CDR3. The trim removed 1 base at V and 2 bases at J, leaving 7 bases unmatched.

The V call is TRBV10-1, the J call TRBJ2-3; D gene unclear. The germline CDR1 and CDR2 sequences are WNHNN and SYGVQD (reference sequence). The CDR3 has 12 residues. Trimming shortened V by 2 bases and J by 7 bases, and 7 bases separated the two germline ends. In nucleotides, the CDR3 is TGCGCCAGCAGTGAGGGAGTAAATACGCAGTATTTT. Translating it yields CASSEGVNTQYF.

This clone was found a few times. V and J are TRBV7-2 and TRBJ1-6; D is ambiguous. V dropped 5 bases and J dropped 9 bases, with 8 bases sitting between them. This CDR3 has 12 amino acids. Germline V CDR1 and CDR2: SGHTA, FQGNSA. CDR3 region: CASSTRSSPLHF. For the CDR3, the DNA is TGTGCCAGCAGCACCCGGAGTTCACCCCTCCACTTT.

This clone appeared once. The chain couples TRBV12-3 or TRBV12-4 to TRBJ1-5; D unresolved. There are 12 residues in the CDR3. Trimming removed 5 bases from V and 7 bases from J, with 9 bases in between. This CDR3 is CASSLGSQPQHF. DNA of the CDR3: TGTGCCAGCAGTCTCGGTAGCCAGCCCCAGCATTTT.

This chain joins TRBV18 and TRBJ1-1; weak D call: TRBD1 (6 bases). This CDR3 is built from 15 residues. Trimming took 3 bases from V and 3 from J, leaving 14 bases between them. Germline V CDR1 and CDR2: KGHSH, LQKENI. The CDR3 DNA is TGTGCCAGCTCACCGACAGGCAAGGGGTACACTGAAGCTTTCTTT. Protein: CASSPTGKGYTEAFF.